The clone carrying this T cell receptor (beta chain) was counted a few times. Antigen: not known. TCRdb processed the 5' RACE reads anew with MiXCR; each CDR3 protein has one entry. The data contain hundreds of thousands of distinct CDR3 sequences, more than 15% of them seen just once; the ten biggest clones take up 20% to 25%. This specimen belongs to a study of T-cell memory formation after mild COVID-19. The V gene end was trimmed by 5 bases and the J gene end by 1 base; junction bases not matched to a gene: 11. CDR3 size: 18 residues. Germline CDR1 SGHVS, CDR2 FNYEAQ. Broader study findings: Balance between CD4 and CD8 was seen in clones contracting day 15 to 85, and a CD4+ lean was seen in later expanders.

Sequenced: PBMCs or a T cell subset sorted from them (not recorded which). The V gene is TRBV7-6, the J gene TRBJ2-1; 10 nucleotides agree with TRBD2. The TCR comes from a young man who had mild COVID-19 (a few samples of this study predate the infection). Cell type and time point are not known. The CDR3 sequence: CASSPQRGGQGSYNEQFF. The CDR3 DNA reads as TGTGCCAGCAGCCCTCAGCGGGGGGGCCAAGGGTCCTACAATGAGCAGTTCTTC.